This T cell receptor beta chain was recovered during a study of cytomegalovirus exposure and HLA in healthy donors. CDR3 size: 16 residues. J gave up 6 bases and V 2 bases, and 9 bases lay outside the gene matches. CDR1 SGHRS and CDR2 YFSETQ come from the germline V gene. TCRdb keeps only in-frame clones here, not all; method: immunoSEQ multiplex PCR. In the table there are roughly 270,000 clones, approximately 90% of which are singletons. This receptor was taken from a woman between 18 and 29 years old in good health and CMV-seronegative. The chain joins TRBV5-1 to TRBJ2-7; 12 bases are a match to TRBD1. Source material: PBMCs. The CDR3: CASSLDTGTGGVEQYF. CDR3 coding DNA: TGCGCCAGCAGCTTAGATACCGGGACAGGGGGCGTCGAGCAGTACTTC.